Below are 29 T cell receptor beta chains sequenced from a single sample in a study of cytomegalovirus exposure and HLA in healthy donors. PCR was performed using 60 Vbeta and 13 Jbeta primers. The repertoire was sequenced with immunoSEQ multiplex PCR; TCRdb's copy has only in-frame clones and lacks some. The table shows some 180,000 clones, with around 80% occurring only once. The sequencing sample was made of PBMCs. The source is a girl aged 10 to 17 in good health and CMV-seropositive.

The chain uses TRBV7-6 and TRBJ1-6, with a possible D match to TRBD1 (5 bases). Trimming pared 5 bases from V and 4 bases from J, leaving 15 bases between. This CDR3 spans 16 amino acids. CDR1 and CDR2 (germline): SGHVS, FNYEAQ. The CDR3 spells CASSPDDSPYNSPLHF. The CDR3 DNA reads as TGTGCCAGCAGCCCAGATGACAGTCCTTATAATTCACCCCTCCACTTT.

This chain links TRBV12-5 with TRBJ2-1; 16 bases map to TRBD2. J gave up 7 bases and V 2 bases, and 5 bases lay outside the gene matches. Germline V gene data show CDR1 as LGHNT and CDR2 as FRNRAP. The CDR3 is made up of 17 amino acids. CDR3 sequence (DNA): TGTGCTAGTGGTTTGCCGGGACTAGCGGGAGGGGGGAATGAGCAGTTCTTC. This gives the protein CASGLPGLAGGGNEQFF.

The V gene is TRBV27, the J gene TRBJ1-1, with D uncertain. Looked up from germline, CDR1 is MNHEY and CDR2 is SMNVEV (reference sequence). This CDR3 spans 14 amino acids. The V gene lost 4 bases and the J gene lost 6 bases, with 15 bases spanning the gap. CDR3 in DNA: TGTGCCAGCAGTTCGGGAGGTTCTTTATCTGAAGCTTTCTTT. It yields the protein CASSSGGSLSEAFF.

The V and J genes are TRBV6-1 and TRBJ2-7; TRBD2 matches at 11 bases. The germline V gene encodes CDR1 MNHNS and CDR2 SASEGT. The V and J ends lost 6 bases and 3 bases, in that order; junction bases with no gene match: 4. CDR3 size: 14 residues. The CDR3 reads CASRQTSGVYEQYF. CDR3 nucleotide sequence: TGTGCCAGCAGGCAGACTAGCGGGGTCTACGAGCAGTACTTC.

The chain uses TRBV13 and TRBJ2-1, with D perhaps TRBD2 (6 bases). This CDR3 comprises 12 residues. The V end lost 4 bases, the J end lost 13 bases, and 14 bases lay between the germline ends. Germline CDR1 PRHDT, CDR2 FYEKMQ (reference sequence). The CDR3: CASSSIRGTQFF. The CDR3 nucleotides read TGTGCCAGCAGCTCCATACGGGGGACCCAGTTCTTC.

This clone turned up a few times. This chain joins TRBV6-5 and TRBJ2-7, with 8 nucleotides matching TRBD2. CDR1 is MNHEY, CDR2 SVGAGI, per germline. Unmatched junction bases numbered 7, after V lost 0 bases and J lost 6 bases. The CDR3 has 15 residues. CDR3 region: CASSYSPSGSREQYF. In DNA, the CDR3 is TGTGCCAGCAGTTACTCGCCCAGCGGGAGTCGCGAGCAGTACTTC.

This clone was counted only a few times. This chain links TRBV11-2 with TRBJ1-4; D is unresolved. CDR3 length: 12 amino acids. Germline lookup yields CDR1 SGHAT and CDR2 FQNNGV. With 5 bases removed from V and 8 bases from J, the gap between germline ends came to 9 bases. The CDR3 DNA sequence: TGTGCCAGCAGCCCCCTCCGGGAAAAACTGTTTTTT. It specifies CASSPLREKLFF.

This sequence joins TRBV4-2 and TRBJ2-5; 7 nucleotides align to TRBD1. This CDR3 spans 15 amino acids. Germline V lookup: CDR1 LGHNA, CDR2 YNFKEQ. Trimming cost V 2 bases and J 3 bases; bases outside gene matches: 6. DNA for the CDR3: TGTGCCAGCAGCCAAAATGGACAGGCGGAAGAGACCCAGTACTTC. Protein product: CASSQNGQAEETQYF.

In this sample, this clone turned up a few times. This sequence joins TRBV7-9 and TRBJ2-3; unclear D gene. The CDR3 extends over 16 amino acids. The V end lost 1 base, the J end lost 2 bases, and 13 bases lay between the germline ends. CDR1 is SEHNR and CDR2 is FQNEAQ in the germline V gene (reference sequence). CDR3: CASSLVGFLYTDTQYF. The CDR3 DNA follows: TGTGCCAGCAGCTTAGTTGGCTTTTTATACACAGATACGCAGTATTTT.

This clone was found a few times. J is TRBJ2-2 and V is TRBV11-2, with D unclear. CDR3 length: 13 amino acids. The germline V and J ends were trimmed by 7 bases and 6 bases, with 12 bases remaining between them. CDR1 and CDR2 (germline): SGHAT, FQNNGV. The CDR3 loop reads CASTARLAGELFF. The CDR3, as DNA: TGTGCCAGCACCGCCCGTCTAGCCGGGGAGCTGTTTTTT.

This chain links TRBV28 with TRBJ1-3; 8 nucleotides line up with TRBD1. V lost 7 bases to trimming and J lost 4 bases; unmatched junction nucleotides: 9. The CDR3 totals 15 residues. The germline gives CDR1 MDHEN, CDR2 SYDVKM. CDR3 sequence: CASTLTGEGGNTIYF. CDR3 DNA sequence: TGTGCCAGCACTCTGACAGGGGAGGGCGGAAACACCATATATTTT. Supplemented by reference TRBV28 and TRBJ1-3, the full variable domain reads DVKVTQSSRYLVKRTGEKVFLECVQDMDHENMFWYRQDPGLGLRLIYFSYDVKMKEKGDIPEGYSVSREKKERFSLILESASTNQTSMYLCASTLTGEGGNTIYFGEGSWLTVV.

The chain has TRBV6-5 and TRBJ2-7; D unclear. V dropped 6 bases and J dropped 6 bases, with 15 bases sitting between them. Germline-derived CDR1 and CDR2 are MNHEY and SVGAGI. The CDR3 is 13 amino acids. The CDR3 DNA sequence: TGTGCCAGCAGCAGAAATTTCCCCTTCGAGCAGTACTTC. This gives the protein CASSRNFPFEQYF.

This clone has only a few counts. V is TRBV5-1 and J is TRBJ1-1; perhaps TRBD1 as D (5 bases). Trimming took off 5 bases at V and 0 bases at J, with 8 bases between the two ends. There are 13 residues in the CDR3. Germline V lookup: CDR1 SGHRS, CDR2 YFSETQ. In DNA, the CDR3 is TGCGCCAGCAGTCGGGGGATGAACACTGAAGCTTTCTTT. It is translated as CASSRGMNTEAFF.

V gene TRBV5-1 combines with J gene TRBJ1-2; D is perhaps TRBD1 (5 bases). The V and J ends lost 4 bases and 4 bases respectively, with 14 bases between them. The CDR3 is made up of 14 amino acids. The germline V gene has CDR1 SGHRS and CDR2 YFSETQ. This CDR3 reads CASSQGTSRYGYTF. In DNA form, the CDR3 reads TGCGCCAGCAGCCAAGGGACTTCCCGCTATGGCTACACCTTC.

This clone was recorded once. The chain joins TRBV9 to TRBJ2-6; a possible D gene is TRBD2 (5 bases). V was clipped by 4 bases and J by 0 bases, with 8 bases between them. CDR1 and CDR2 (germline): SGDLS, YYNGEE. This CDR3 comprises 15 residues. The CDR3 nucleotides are TGTGCCAGCAGCTCCCGGGGCTCTGGGGCCAACGTCCTGACTTTC. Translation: CASSSRGSGANVLTF.

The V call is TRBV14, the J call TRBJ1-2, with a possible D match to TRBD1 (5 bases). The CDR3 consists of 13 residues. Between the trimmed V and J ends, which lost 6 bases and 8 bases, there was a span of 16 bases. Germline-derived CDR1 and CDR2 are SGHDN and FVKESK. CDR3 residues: CASRTDTIAGYTF. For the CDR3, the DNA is TGTGCCAGCAGAACGGACACAATCGCGGGCTACACCTTC.

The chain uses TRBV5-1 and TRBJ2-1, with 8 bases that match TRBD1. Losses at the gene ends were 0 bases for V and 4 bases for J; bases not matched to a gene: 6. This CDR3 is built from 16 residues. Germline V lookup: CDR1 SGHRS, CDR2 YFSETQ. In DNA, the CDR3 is TGCGCCAGCAGCTTGGCCCAGGGGGCGCGATACAATGAGCAGTTCTTC. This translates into CASSLAQGARYNEQFF.

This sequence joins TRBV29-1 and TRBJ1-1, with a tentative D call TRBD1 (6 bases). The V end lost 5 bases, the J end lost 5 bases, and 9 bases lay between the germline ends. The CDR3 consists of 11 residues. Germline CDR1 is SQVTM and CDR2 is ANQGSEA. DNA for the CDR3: TGCAGCGTTAACAGGGTTACTGAAGCTTTCTTT. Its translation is CSVNRVTEAFF.

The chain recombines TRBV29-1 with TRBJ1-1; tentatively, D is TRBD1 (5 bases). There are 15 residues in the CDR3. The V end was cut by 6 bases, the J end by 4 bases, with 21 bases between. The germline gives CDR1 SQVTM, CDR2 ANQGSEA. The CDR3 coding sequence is TGCAGCGTCCCTAAGGGGAACAGACCCGTCACTGAAGCTTTCTTT. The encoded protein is CSVPKGNRPVTEAFF.

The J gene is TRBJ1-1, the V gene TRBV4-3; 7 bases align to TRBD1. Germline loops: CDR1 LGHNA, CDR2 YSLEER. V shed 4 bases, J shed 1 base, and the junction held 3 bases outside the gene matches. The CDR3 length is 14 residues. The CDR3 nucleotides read TGCGCCAGCAGCCTAGGGGGCGCGAACACTGAAGCTTTCTTT. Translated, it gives CASSLGGANTEAFF.

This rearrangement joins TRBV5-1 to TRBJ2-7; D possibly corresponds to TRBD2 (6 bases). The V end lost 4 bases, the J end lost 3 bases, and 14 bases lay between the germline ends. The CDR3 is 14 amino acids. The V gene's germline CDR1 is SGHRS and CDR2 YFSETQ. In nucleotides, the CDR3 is TGCGCCAGCAGCAGCTCTAGCGTCAACTACGAGCAGTACTTC. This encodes CASSSSSVNYEQYF. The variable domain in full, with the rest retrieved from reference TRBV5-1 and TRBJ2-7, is KAGVTQTPRYLIKTRGQQVTLSCSPISGHRSVSWYQQTPGQGLQFLFEYFSETQRNKGNFPGRFSGRQFSNSRSEMNVSTLELGDSALYLCASSSSSVNYEQYFGPGTRLTVT.

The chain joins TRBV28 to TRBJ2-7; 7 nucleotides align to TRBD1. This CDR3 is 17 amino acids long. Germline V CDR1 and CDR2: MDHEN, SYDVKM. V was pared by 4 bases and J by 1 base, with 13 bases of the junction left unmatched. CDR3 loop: CASSSGTVSILSYEQYF. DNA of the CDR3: TGTGCCAGCAGTTCGGGGACAGTATCTATCTTGTCCTACGAGCAGTACTTC.

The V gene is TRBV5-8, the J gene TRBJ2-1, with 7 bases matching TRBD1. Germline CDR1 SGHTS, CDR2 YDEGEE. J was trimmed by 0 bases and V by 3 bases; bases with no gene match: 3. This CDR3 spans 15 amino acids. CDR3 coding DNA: TGTGCCAGCAGCTGGACAGGAAGCTCCTACAATGAGCAGTTCTTC. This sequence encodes CASSWTGSSYNEQFF.

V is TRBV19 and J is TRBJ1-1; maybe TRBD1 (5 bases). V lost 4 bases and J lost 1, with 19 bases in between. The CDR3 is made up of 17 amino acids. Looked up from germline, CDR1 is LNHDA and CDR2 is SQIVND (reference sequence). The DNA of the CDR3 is TGTGCCAGTAGTACTCCCGCGACAGTGGTGTGGAACACTGAAGCTTTCTTT. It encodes CASSTPATVVWNTEAFF.

The DNA of the CDR3 is TGTGCCAGCAGCCCGGGACTAGACCCCCCAGATACGCAGTATTTT. This translates into CASSPGLDPPDTQYF. The chain has TRBV7-3 and TRBJ2-3; 8 positions match TRBD2. CDR3 length: 15 amino acids. V dropped 5 bases and J dropped 4; count of bases not matched to a gene: 8. Germline V gene sequence: CDR1 SGHTA, CDR2 FQGTGA.

The CDR3 loop reads CASSLGQGGAQYF. The CDR3 DNA reads as TGCGCCAGCAGCTTGGGACAGGGGGGAGCACAGTACTTC. The chain employs TRBV5-1 and TRBJ2-7, with 9 bases matching TRBD1. CDR3 length: 13 residues. From germline, CDR1 is SGHRS and CDR2 YFSETQ. With 0 bases clipped from V and 10 bases from J, the junction kept 5 bases outside the gene matches. Complete variable domain (other parts from reference TRBV5-1 and TRBJ2-7): KAGVTQTPRYLIKTRGQQVTLSCSPISGHRSVSWYQQTPGQGLQFLFEYFSETQRNKGNFPGRFSGRQFSNSRSEMNVSTLELGDSALYLCASSLGQGGAQYFGPGTRLTVT.

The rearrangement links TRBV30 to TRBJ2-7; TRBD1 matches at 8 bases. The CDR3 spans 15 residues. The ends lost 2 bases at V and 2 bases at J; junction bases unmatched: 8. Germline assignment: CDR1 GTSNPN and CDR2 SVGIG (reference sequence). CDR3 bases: TGTGCCTGGAGTAACCCTTGGGGACAGGCCTACGAGCAGTACTTC. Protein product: CAWSNPWGQAYEQYF.

This CDR3 is CALGKGEIGELFF. CDR3 nucleotides: TGTGCCCTGGGAAAGGGGGAAATCGGGGAGCTGTTTTTT. The chain has TRBV30 and TRBJ2-2, with D possibly matching TRBD1 (6 bases). Deletions cut 8 bases from V and 7 bases from J, with 17 bases between. The V gene's germline CDR1 is GTSNPN and CDR2 SVGIG (reference sequence). The CDR3 has 13 residues.

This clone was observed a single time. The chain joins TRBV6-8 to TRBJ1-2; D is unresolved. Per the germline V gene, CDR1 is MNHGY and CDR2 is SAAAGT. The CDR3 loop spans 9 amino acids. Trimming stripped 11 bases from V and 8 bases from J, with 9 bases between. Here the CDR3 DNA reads TGTGCCGGCCGGGAAGGCTACACCTTC. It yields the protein CAGREGYTF.